The 20 T cell receptor beta chains below were found in one sample sequenced in a study of shared clonotypes between healthy human individuals. TCRdb's copy holds only in-frame clones and misses some; the assay was immunoSEQ multiplex PCR. The sample yields roughly 500,000 clones, about 85% seen once. Source material: PBMCs. Receptor source: a woman between 40 and 50 years old in good health. Some clones in this sample may be carry-over from other donors' samples.

The chain couples TRBV5-4 to TRBJ2-7; D possibly matches TRBD1 or TRBD2 (5 bases each). This CDR3 has 14 amino acids. V was pared by 4 bases and J by 5 bases, with 16 bases between. CDR1 is SGHNT, CDR2 YYREEE, per germline (reference sequence). In DNA, the CDR3 is TGTGCCAGCAGCCCGGCCGGGGCCCCCAACGAGCAGTACTTC. This sequence encodes CASSPAGAPNEQYF.

The rearrangement links TRBV4-3 to TRBJ1-1; D not resolved. This CDR3 is 16 amino acids long. V lost 0 bases and J 0 bases, leaving 11 bases between the germline ends. Germline V gene lookup returns CDR1 LGHNA and CDR2 YSLEER. The CDR3 spells CASSQDRVRLNTEAFF. DNA of the CDR3: TGCGCCAGCAGCCAAGATCGGGTCAGGTTGAACACTGAAGCTTTCTTT.

Points on this clone: Other DNA sequences of this sample code for an identical CDR3. The chain has TRBV9 and TRBJ1-1; possible D gene TRBD1, 5 bases. The germline V gene has CDR1 SGDLS and CDR2 YYNGEE. This CDR3 region has 13 residues. Trimming took 2 bases from V and 3 from J, leaving 8 bases between them. The CDR3 loop reads CASSVGGYTEAFF. CDR3 DNA sequence: TGTGCCAGCAGCGTCGGGGGTTACACTGAAGCTTTCTTT.

This clone showed up just once. The chain employs TRBV5-1 and TRBJ2-1; tentative D call: TRBD1 (6 bases). CDR1 is SGHRS, CDR2 YFSETQ, per germline. CDR3 length: 15 residues. The V gene lost 3 bases and the J gene lost 3 bases, with 13 bases spanning the gap. This CDR3 reads CASSSGQIFYNEQFF. Written as DNA, the CDR3 is TGCGCCAGCAGCTCGGGACAAATCTTCTACAATGAGCAGTTCTTC.

The chain joins TRBV5-1 to TRBJ2-5; 7 bases map to TRBD2. V shed 0 bases, J shed 0 bases, and the junction held 2 bases outside the gene matches. Germline loops: CDR1 SGHRS, CDR2 YFSETQ. The CDR3 is 15 amino acids. For the CDR3, the DNA is TGCGCCAGCAGCTTGGAAGCGGGGTACCAAGAGACCCAGTACTTC. Amino acids: CASSLEAGYQETQYF.

This clone was detected only once. The chain combines TRBV6-1 with TRBJ2-1; D gene uncertain. V lost 1 base and J 1 base, leaving 8 bases between the germline ends. Germline V gene data show CDR1 as MNHNS and CDR2 as SASEGT. The CDR3 runs to 15 residues. The CDR3 nucleotides are TGTGCCAGCAGTGAAGGGAGCCTTTCCTACAATGAGCAGTTCTTC. This sequence encodes CASSEGSLSYNEQFF.

This clone was counted only a few times. The gene calls are TRBV29-1 and TRBJ1-2, with TRBD1 matching 10 bases. J lost 4 bases, V lost 7 bases, and 12 bases had no gene match. The CDR3 extends over 15 amino acids. CDR1 and CDR2 from the germline V gene are SQVTM and ANQGSEA. The DNA of the CDR3 is TGCAGCGCCCAAAAGACAGGGGGCGCCGGCTATGGCTACACCTTC. Amino acids: CSAQKTGGAGYGYTF.

The chain employs TRBV11-2 and TRBJ2-1, with TRBD2 matching 8 bases. The CDR3 runs to 16 residues. Germline-derived CDR1 and CDR2 are SGHAT and FQNNGV. J was trimmed by 6 bases and V by 4 bases; bases with no gene match: 11. The CDR3 coding sequence is TGTGCCAGCAGCTCCCGTGCGACTAGCGTCTCCAATGAGCAGTTCTTC. It translates to CASSSRATSVSNEQFF.

As DNA, the CDR3 is TGTGCCAGCGGGCCGGGCGGGAGTACCTACGAGCAGTACTTC. Amino acids: CASGPGGSTYEQYF. V usage is TRBV28 and J usage is TRBJ2-7; 7 nucleotides align to TRBD2. CDR1 and CDR2 from the germline V gene are MDHEN and SYDVKM. This CDR3 has 14 amino acids. V shed 8 bases and J 2 bases; nucleotides not matched to a gene: 9.

This rearrangement joins TRBV25-1 to TRBJ2-5; 8 bases line up with TRBD2. From germline, CDR1 is MGHDK and CDR2 SYGVNS. V dropped 4 bases and J dropped 8; count of bases not matched to a gene: 9. The CDR3 runs 14 residues. The CDR3 sequence is CASSAGLALETQYF. CDR3 DNA: TGTGCCAGCAGTGCCGGACTAGCTTTGGAAACCCAGTACTTC.

The CDR3 is CASSFTDNSYNEQFF. The CDR3 DNA reads as TGTGCCAGCAGCTTTACTGACAACTCCTACAATGAGCAGTTCTTC. The V call is TRBV7-6, the J call TRBJ2-1; D gene unclear. The CDR3 extends over 15 amino acids. Germline assignment: CDR1 SGHVS and CDR2 FNYEAQ. Deletions cut 3 bases from V and 0 bases from J, with 9 bases between.

In its sample, this clone was seen once. The chain carries TRBV4-1 and TRBJ2-3; TRBD2 might be the D (5 bases). This CDR3 is 15 amino acids long. Trimming cost V 9 bases and J 2 bases, with 18 bases left between them. Germline V gene data show CDR1 as MGHRA and CDR2 as YSYEKL. In DNA, the CDR3 is TGCGCCAGTAAACGACGCGGGCTCAACACAGATACGCAGTATTTT. Translation gives CASKRRGLNTDTQYF.

This clone showed up just once. The CDR3 here is CAWYQGSNEKLFF. The CDR3 DNA sequence: TGTGCCTGGTATCAGGGCTCTAATGAAAAACTGTTTTTT. The rearrangement uses TRBV30 and TRBJ1-4, with a possible D match to TRBD1 (5 bases). The V gene lost 5 bases and the J gene lost 3 bases, with 10 bases spanning the gap. The CDR3 extends over 13 amino acids. CDR1 GTSNPN and CDR2 SVGIG come from the germline V gene (reference sequence).

This clone was found once. This rearrangement joins TRBV9 to TRBJ2-7; 7 bases align to TRBD2. The CDR3 is 15 amino acids. The junction had 6 bases not matched to a gene; V was cut back by 0 bases and J by 3 bases. Germline V gene data show CDR1 as SGDLS and CDR2 as YYNGEE. The CDR3 here is CASSVGWGGSYEQYF. The CDR3 DNA sequence: TGTGCCAGCAGCGTAGGTTGGGGCGGGAGCTACGAGCAGTACTTC.

The chain employs TRBV10-1 and TRBJ2-7, with D possibly matching TRBD1 (8 bases). The CDR3 has 16 amino acids. Germline values: CDR1 WNHNN, CDR2 SYGVQD (reference sequence). V lost 5 bases and J lost 2, with 19 bases in between. CDR3: CASSSSTGGAAYEQYF. The CDR3 region has the DNA TGCGCCAGCAGTTCCTCTACAGGGGGGGCGGCCTACGAGCAGTACTTC.

The chain's CDR3 is CASSLFEGSNTEAFF. Written as DNA, the CDR3 is TGCGCCAGCAGCTTGTTTGAGGGTTCGAACACTGAAGCTTTCTTT. The V call is TRBV5-1, the J call TRBJ1-1, with no clear D. V was trimmed by 1 base and J by 1 base, leaving 11 bases between them. Germline-derived CDR1 and CDR2 are SGHRS and YFSETQ. The CDR3 spans 15 residues.

The chain joins TRBV11-2 to TRBJ2-7; 7 bases align to TRBD2. This CDR3 spans 15 amino acids. Trimming at V came to 4 bases and at J to 2 bases, leaving 8 bases not matched to a gene. Germline CDR1 reads SGHAT; CDR2 reads FQNNGV. CDR3 in DNA: TGTGCCAGCAGCTCATGGGGTAGCGGGCCCTACGAGCAGTACTTC. Translation gives CASSSWGSGPYEQYF.

This sequence joins TRBV18 and TRBJ2-1, with 9 bases matching TRBD2. From germline, CDR1 is KGHSH and CDR2 LQKENI. CDR3 length: 19 amino acids. The V segment lost 0 bases and the J segment 4 bases; nucleotides outside the gene matches: 13. The CDR3, as DNA: TGTGCCAGCTCACCACCGGTGACTAGCGGATTGGGGCCATACAATGAGCAGTTCTTC. This translates into CASSPPVTSGLGPYNEQFF.

This rearrangement joins TRBV19 to TRBJ1-5; D might be TRBD1 (5 bases). Per germline, CDR1 LNHDA and CDR2 SQIVND (reference sequence). V gave up 11 bases and J gave up 2 bases, with 13 bases separating them. There are 13 residues in the CDR3. CDR3 in amino acids: CAAGGLGNQPQHF. The CDR3 DNA follows: TGTGCCGCCGGGGGGTTAGGCAATCAGCCCCAGCATTTT.

The chain uses TRBV2 and TRBJ2-5; D might be TRBD1 or TRBD2, each matching 6 bases. The germline gives CDR1 SNHLY, CDR2 FYNNEI. This CDR3 contains 13 residues. Trimming took 6 bases from V and 5 from J, leaving 13 bases between them. CDR3 bases: TGTGCCAGCAGAGGGGGGTGGAAGGAGACCCAGTACTTC. It codes for CASRGGWKETQYF.